The sequence of this T cell receptor beta chain was determined in a study of Graves' ophthalmopathy and Graves' hyperthyroidism. This clonotype has more than one count but fewer than ten. Its cognate antigen is unknown. The J segment lost 4 bases and the V segment lost 7 bases, leaving 3 bases of the junction unmatched. The CDR3 loop spans 12 amino acids. Germline V gives CDR1 SQVTM, CDR2 ANQGSEA. Study conclusions and caveats: A 13-signature model separated ophthalmopathy from stable hyperthyroidism, about 90% sensitivity, around 81% specificity. In blood, most expanded thyroid clonotypes above 0.001 frequency were also detected.

The diagnosis combined clinical symptoms, thyroxine, TRAb, thyroid ultrasound and orbital computed tomography scans. TCR beta CDR3 regions were amplified from RNA transcripts. An initial RT-PCR round employing HTBI primers preceded a second-round multiplex PCR. From the multiplex PCR reads, TCRdb called clonotypes with MiXCR, one entry per CDR3 protein. Of hundreds of thousands of distinct CDR3 sequences listed, 45% to 55% are singletons. Sequencing was done on a sample of peripheral blood. The chain joins TRBV29-1 to TRBJ1-1; 10 bases map to TRBD1. The sequence was collected from an adult man with Graves' ophthalmopathy. As DNA, the CDR3 is TGCAGCGGGGACAGGGGAGGCACTGAAGCTTTCTTT. Residues: CSGDRGGTEAFF.